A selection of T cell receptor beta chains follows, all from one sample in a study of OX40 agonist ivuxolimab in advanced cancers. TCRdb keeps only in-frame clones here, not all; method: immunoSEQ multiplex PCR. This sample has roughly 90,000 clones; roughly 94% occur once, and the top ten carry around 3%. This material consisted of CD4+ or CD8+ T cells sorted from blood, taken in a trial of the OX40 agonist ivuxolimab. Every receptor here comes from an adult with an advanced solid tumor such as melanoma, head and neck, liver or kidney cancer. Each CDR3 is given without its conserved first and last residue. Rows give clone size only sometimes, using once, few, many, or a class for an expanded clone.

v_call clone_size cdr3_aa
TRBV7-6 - ASSLGTGQY
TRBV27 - ASSSQGDSYEQY
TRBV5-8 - ASSWISGYTEAF
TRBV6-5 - ASSYGTSGRAAEQF
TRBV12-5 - ASGLIGDFGRGQKIAGANVLT
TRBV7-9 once ASSLGGTGAYEQY
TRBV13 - ASSLRGTGGQETQY
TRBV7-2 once ASTPTLLEAF
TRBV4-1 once ASSQWTGNAYEQY
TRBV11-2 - ASSLGVGAANTGELF
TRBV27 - ASSFLVGAFSYGYT
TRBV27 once ASSLAGDPYEQY
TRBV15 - ATSRDWQGSYGYT
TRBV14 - ASSQGVGRDTQY
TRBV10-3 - AISEGLAYEQY
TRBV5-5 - ASSLVSNTGELF
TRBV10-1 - ASSDQSGTQY
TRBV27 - ASSLQAGELF
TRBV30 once AWSVRGGTEAF
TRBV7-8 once ASSPGQGNQPQH
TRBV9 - ASSEIARHNTEAF
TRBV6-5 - ASSPRTANTEAF
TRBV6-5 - ASSYSEEGETQY
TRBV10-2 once ASHGMGGSLDTQY
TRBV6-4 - ASSPTAAARIDEQY
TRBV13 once ASSARVQETQY
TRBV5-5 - ASSFVYRDGRTAYNEQF
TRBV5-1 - ASSRTELEDRLSYEQY
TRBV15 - ATSRDSNSGNTIY
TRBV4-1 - ASSLLLAASTDTQY
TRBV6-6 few ASSSRPESQH
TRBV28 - ASSLSGFGEKLF
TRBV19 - ASIPGQGNEYEQY
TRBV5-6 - ASSLTPGTANTGELF
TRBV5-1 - ASSLADGGADTQY
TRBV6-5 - ASSYGTATGELF
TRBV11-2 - ASSLGRGGYEQY
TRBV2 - ASSEIGSTNEKLF
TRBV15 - ATRPWGRETQY
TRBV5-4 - ASSSDRGTDTQY
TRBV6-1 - ASLAGTGDTQY
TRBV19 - ASSIGGGTKYNEQF
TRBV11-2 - ASSQRDVRRDSPLH
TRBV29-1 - SAEPRGAQETQY
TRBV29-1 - SPPRDRYEQY
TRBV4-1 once ASSQEGGWETQY
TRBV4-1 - ASSQVSLGSYEQY
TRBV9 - ASSRTGAATNEKLF
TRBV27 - ASSAGTVAYEQY